The 16 T cell receptor beta chains reported below all come from one sample, sequenced in a study of T cells in Graves' hyperthyroidism and ophthalmopathy. It was RNA transcripts that yielded the amplified TCR beta CDR3 regions. Carried out on the TCR CDR3, a first-round RT-PCR used the HTBI primer set. Each CDR3 protein is one row after TCRdb ran MiXCR on the multiplex PCR reads. The profile shows a few hundred thousand distinct CDR3 sequences, around 17% of them singletons. Sample: blood. The receptor set was obtained from a woman aged 45-65 years with Graves' hyperthyroidism.

In its sample, this clonotype was seen a few times. The CDR3 DNA is TGTGCCATCAGTGACTACAGGCCCGTTTCTCACAATGAGCAGTTCTTC. This translates into CAISDYRPVSHNEQFF. The rearrangement links TRBV10-3 to TRBJ2-1; perhaps TRBD1 as D (5 bases). The germline V gene encodes CDR1 ENHRY and CDR2 SYGVKD. With 3 bases removed from V and 5 bases from J, the gap between germline ends came to 17 bases. CDR3 length equals 16 residues.

V gene TRBV20-1 combines with J gene TRBJ1-6; D is unresolved. CDR3 length equals 14 residues. The germline CDR1 and CDR2 sequences are DFQATT and SNEGSKA (reference sequence). Between the trimmed V and J ends, which lost 4 bases and 6 bases, there was a span of 13 bases. CDR3 sequence: CSATRDASNSPLHF. The DNA for the CDR3 is TGCAGTGCTACCCGGGATGCCAGTAATTCACCCCTCCACTTT.

The chain combines TRBV19 with TRBJ1-2; TRBD1 matches 9 bases. This CDR3 is 13 amino acids long. V shed 4 bases and J 4 bases; nucleotides not matched to a gene: 1. Germline-derived CDR1 and CDR2 are LNHDA and SQIVND (reference sequence). The CDR3 reads CASSKTGGYGYTF. CDR3 DNA: TGTGCCAGTAGTAAGACAGGGGGCTATGGCTACACCTTC.

The chain couples TRBV30 to TRBJ1-1; D gene uncertain. The germline V and J ends were trimmed by 4 bases and 5 bases, with 8 bases remaining between them. Looked up from germline, CDR1 is GTSNPN and CDR2 is SVGIG (reference sequence). The CDR3 totals 11 residues. The CDR3 sequence is CAWIEGTEAFF. CDR3 DNA: TGTGCCTGGATCGAGGGAACTGAAGCTTTCTTT.

This clonotype was detected a few times. V gene TRBV11-2 combines with J gene TRBJ1-1; no reliable D call. Trimming took 2 bases from V and 4 from J, leaving 14 bases between them. CDR1 and CDR2 from the germline V gene are SGHAT and FQNNGV. The CDR3 runs 15 residues. CDR3 region: CASSLSEGLGTEAFF. For the CDR3, the DNA is TGTGCCAGCAGCTTAAGTGAGGGTTTGGGCACTGAAGCTTTCTTT.

This clonotype was found many times. The CDR3 bases are TGTGCCACCAGTGCGGGAGGGCCCTACAATGAGCAGTTCTTC. Translating gives CATSAGGPYNEQFF. The chain has TRBV24-1 and TRBJ2-1, with 8 bases that match TRBD2. CDR1 and CDR2 from the germline V gene are KGHDR and SFDVKD. The CDR3 has 14 amino acids. Trimming cost V 5 bases and J 2 bases; bases outside gene matches: 1.

This clonotype was seen a few times. A read error may be the cause here, since a much bigger clone is one base away. This rearrangement joins TRBV6-2 or TRBV6-3 to TRBJ2-7; the match to TRBD2 covers 14 bases. After removal of 5 bases from V and 7 bases from J, the junction contained 7 bases not matched to a gene. Germline lookup yields CDR1 MNHEY and CDR2 SVGEGT. The CDR3 totals 15 residues. The DNA of the CDR3 is TGTGCCAGCAGTGAGGGACTAGCGGGAGTCAATGAGCAGTACTTC. Translating gives CASSEGLAGVNEQYF.

This clonotype has a count of ten or more. The rearrangement links TRBV10-3 to TRBJ1-1, with 8 bases that match TRBD1. J was trimmed by 5 bases and V by 6 bases; bases with no gene match: 11. The V gene's germline CDR1 is ENHRY and CDR2 SYGVKD. This CDR3 spans 15 amino acids. CDR3 coding DNA: TGTGCCATCAGGAGCTCCAGGGGGCAGATGACTGAAGCTTTCTTT. This gives the protein CAIRSSRGQMTEAFF.

This clonotype was counted ten times or more. The V call is TRBV27, the J call TRBJ2-3, with 7 bases lining up with TRBD2. With 3 bases clipped from V and 6 bases from J, the junction kept 6 bases outside the gene matches. CDR1 is MNHEY and CDR2 is SMNVEV in the germline V gene (reference sequence). The CDR3 extends over 14 amino acids. As DNA, the CDR3 is TGTGCCAGCAGTTTCCGGGGGGAAGGGGATACGCAGTATTTT. It is translated as CASSFRGEGDTQYF.

This clonotype has at least ten counts. The rearrangement uses TRBV29-1 and TRBJ2-2; possible D gene TRBD1, 5 bases. Germline V gives CDR1 SQVTM, CDR2 ANQGSEA. V was cut by 0 bases and J by 5 bases, with 10 bases left in between. The CDR3 extends over 14 amino acids. The CDR3 region is CSVEETAWTGELFF. The CDR3 DNA is TGCAGCGTTGAAGAGACAGCCTGGACCGGGGAGCTGTTTTTT.

This clonotype was counted ten times or more. This chain links TRBV30 with TRBJ2-3; D gene uncertain. The V gene's germline CDR1 is GTSNPN and CDR2 SVGIG (reference sequence). The CDR3 runs 11 residues. The V end was cut by 3 bases, the J end by 10 bases, with 11 bases between. CDR3 DNA sequence: TGTGCCTGGAGATATCAGACCCCGCAGTATTTT. It specifies CAWRYQTPQYF.

This clonotype has ten or more counts. CDR3 nucleotide sequence: TGTGCCAGCAGCCAAGAAATGGTTGGCTACACCTTC. Its translation is CASSQEMVGYTF. The rearrangement joins TRBV3-1 to TRBJ1-2; D ambiguous. The CDR3 totals 12 residues. Germline assignment: CDR1 LGHDT and CDR2 YNNKEL (reference sequence). Trimming removed 0 bases at V and 7 bases at J, with 6 bases between.

For this clonotype: One end of the junction varies from germline; a read error may be responsible. The V call is TRBV7-7, the J call TRBJ2-3; D unclear. The CDR3 consists of 14 residues. CDR1 SSHAT and CDR2 FNYEAQ come from the germline V gene (reference sequence). The CDR3 DNA sequence: TGTGCTAGCAGCTCGGCCGGATTAACAGATACGCAGTATTTT. This gives the protein CASSSAGLTDTQYF.

At least ten counts were recorded for this clonotype. The chain has TRBV28 and TRBJ2-1; either TRBD1 or TRBD2 may fit D (5 bases each). Per the germline V gene, CDR1 is MDHEN and CDR2 is SYDVKM. V lost 4 bases to trimming and J lost 0 bases, with 13 bases between them. CDR3 length equals 16 residues. The CDR3 is CASSSVGAGSYNEQFF. The CDR3 bases are TGTGCCAGCAGTTCCGTAGGGGCGGGCTCCTACAATGAGCAGTTCTTC.

The V call is TRBV6-2 or TRBV6-3, the J call TRBJ1-2; D gene unclear. CDR3 length: 13 amino acids. In germline, CDR1 is MNHEY, CDR2 SVGEGT. The CDR3 loop reads CAEREGFPYGYTF. The CDR3 nucleotides are TGTGCAGAACGGGAGGGTTTTCCCTATGGCTACACCTTC.

This clonotype was recorded a few times. V gene TRBV30 combines with J gene TRBJ1-1, with a weak D call TRBD1 (6 bases). CDR3 length: 13 residues. Trimming left V 7 bases short and J 4 bases short, with 16 bases between. Germline V gives CDR1 GTSNPN, CDR2 SVGIG (reference sequence). CDR3 nucleotide sequence: TGTGCCTCGGATCGGGGGGGCTTCACTGAAGCTTTCTTT. This codes for CASDRGGFTEAFF.